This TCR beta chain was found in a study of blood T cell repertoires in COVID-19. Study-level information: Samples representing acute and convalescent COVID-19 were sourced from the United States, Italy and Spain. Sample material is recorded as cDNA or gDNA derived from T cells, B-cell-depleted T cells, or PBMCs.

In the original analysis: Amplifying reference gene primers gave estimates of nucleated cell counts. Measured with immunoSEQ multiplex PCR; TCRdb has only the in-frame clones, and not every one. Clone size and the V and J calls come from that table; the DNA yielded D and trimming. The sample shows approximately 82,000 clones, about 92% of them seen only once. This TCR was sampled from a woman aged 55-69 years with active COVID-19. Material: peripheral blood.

CDR3 bases: TGTGCCAGCAGTGAAGTCGGAGGATGGGGAAACACCATATATTTT. Residues: CASSEVGGWGNTIYF. This chain links TRBV25-1 with TRBJ1-3; unclear D gene. V dropped 2 bases and J dropped 4 bases, with 12 bases sitting between them. The CDR3 sequence is 15 residues long. Per germline, CDR1 MGHDK and CDR2 SYGVNS.